The 8 T cell receptor beta chains given below trace back to one sample, sequenced in a study of spatial heterogeneity in lung cancer. MiXCR, run by TCRdb on the 5' RACE reads, gives a single entry per CDR3 protein. The sample lists approximately 52,000 distinct CDR3 sequences; roughly 7% were seen once. Regarding time point: sample taken at primary tumor resection. The sequenced material consisted of unsorted whole RNA from tumor, nontumor lung or frozen PBMC. This specimen was PBMCs, taken at surgery. The origin of the receptors is a female donor with early-stage non-small cell lung cancer.

The sample holds many counts of this clonotype. This chain links TRBV12-3 or TRBV12-4 with TRBJ1-4; D gene unclear. The V gene lost 8 bases and the J gene lost 14 bases, with 15 bases spanning the gap. The CDR3 is made up of 11 amino acids. CDR3 coding DNA: TGTGCCAGCGGGTTCGGGCAAAGCCTGTTTTTT. This encodes CASGFGQSLFF.

This clonotype was seen repeatedly, ten times or more. The V gene is TRBV20-1, the J gene TRBJ2-3; TRBD1 aligns across 7 bases. Germline trimming cut 0 bases from V and 1 base from J; bases unmatched to any gene: 4. The germline V gene has CDR1 DFQATT and CDR2 SNEGSKA (reference sequence). The CDR3 length is 15 residues. The CDR3 DNA is TGCAGTGCTAGAGATGCAGACAGGGGCACAGATACGCAGTATTTT. It specifies CSARDADRGTDTQYF.

This clonotype was picked up many times. The CDR3 DNA reads as TGTGCCAGCAGCCCGGGACAGGGCCCGGAAAAACTGTTTTTT. Its protein is CASSPGQGPEKLFF. The V gene is TRBV7-9, the J gene TRBJ1-4, with TRBD1 matching 9 bases. Germline CDR1 is SEHNR and CDR2 is FQNEAQ (reference sequence). The CDR3 is made up of 14 amino acids. V was pared by 5 bases and J by 8 bases, with 6 bases of the junction left unmatched.

This clonotype has a handful of counts. The CDR3 loop reads CASSQDLLGIGGEKLFF. CDR3 sequence (DNA): TGTGCCAGCAGCCAAGATCTGTTAGGTATAGGGGGAGAAAAACTGTTTTTT. V and J are TRBV3-1 and TRBJ1-4; TRBD1 might be the D (6 bases). The CDR3 length is 17 residues. CDR1 and CDR2 (germline): LGHDT, YNNKEL (reference sequence). Trimming shortened V by 0 bases and J by 8 bases, and 19 bases separated the two germline ends.

This clonotype was picked up many times. This chain joins TRBV3-1 and TRBJ1-6, with TRBD1 identical over 10 bases. The V and J ends lost 4 bases and 7 bases, in that order; junction bases with no gene match: 7. The CDR3 has 16 amino acids. Germline CDR1 is LGHDT and CDR2 is YNNKEL (reference sequence). In DNA, the CDR3 is TGTGCCAGCAGCCTTTTACCGGGACAGGGGAATTCACCCCTCCACTTT. Its protein product is CASSLLPGQGNSPLHF.

This clonotype was detected ten times or more. The chain joins TRBV4-3 to TRBJ1-1; tentatively, D is TRBD1 (6 bases). This CDR3 is 15 amino acids long. Looked up from germline, CDR1 is LGHNA and CDR2 is YSLEER. V was shortened by 0 bases and J by 1 base, with 9 bases between the two germline ends. In DNA, the CDR3 is TGCGCCAGCAGCCAAGATTGGACAGCGAACACTGAAGCTTTCTTT. This translates into CASSQDWTANTEAFF.

The genes are TRBV7-9 and TRBJ1-1; tentatively, D is TRBD1 (6 bases). The CDR3 has 12 residues. Germline lookup yields CDR1 SEHNR and CDR2 FQNEAQ (reference sequence). V shed 5 bases and J shed 4 bases, with 8 bases lying between them. This chain's CDR3 is CASSRDITEAFF. The CDR3 DNA reads as TGTGCCAGCAGCCGGGACATCACTGAAGCTTTCTTT.

This clonotype has ten or more counts. The CDR3 DNA sequence: TGTGCCAGCAGCTCTCCGGGACGGGGAATCACCGGGGAGCTGTTTTTT. Its protein is CASSSPGRGITGELFF. The chain uses TRBV7-6 and TRBJ2-2; D could derive from TRBD1 or TRBD2 (5 bases each). The germline V and J ends were trimmed by 4 bases and 4 bases, with 16 bases remaining between them. Germline loops: CDR1 SGHVS, CDR2 FNYEAQ. The CDR3 extends over 16 amino acids.